This TCR beta chain comes out of a study of T cells in localized non-small cell lung cancer. Germline V gene data show CDR1 as SGDLS and CDR2 as YYNGEE. Trimming removed 1 base at V and 4 bases at J, with 6 bases between. There are 13 residues in the CDR3. Study conclusions and caveats: In adjacent lung appeared a median around 59 of the top 100 tumor clones. Greater blood T cell density accompanied longer overall survival. The tumor had only one region sequenced, so heterogeneity remains possible. Among the tissues sampled, uninvolved adjacent lung had the highest T cell clonality, above tumor.

Sequenced by immunoSEQ multiplex PCR; TCRdb stores in-frame clones only, minus some. This sample yields 45,000 to 60,000 clones, of which 80% are seen a single time; roughly 4.9% belongs to the top ten. On this clone: Its antigen is as yet unknown.

The specimen comprised PBMCs, sampled before any cancer treatment. This TCR was recovered from a woman aged 35 to 70 with stage II lung adenocarcinoma. The chain employs TRBV9 and TRBJ2-1, with D unclear. CDR3 nucleotide sequence: TGTGCCAGCAGCGTACTAGGGTACAATGAGCAGTTCTTC. It translates to CASSVLGYNEQFF.